These 13 T cell receptor beta chains share one sample of origin, sequenced in a study of Graves' ophthalmopathy and Graves' hyperthyroidism. RNA served as the template for amplifying TCR beta CDR3 regions. First-round RT-PCR with HTBI primers preceded a second-round multiplex PCR. MiXCR, run by TCRdb on the multiplex PCR reads, gives a single entry per CDR3 protein. The sample lists 600,000 to 650,000 distinct CDR3 sequences; roughly 20% were seen once. What was sequenced was peripheral blood. These receptors all come from a woman between 18 and 29 years old with stable Graves' hyperthyroidism. Some clones in this sample may be carry-over from other donors' samples.

This clonotype has ten or more counts. The chain combines TRBV2 with TRBJ2-2; D is unresolved. Germline V CDR1 and CDR2: SNHLY, FYNNEI. CDR3 length equals 13 residues. Trimming stripped 4 bases from V and 7 bases from J, with 10 bases between. The CDR3: CASSAGPVGELFF. The CDR3 DNA reads TGTGCCAGCAGTGCAGGACCTGTCGGGGAGCTGTTTTTT.

This clonotype appeared many times. The chain combines TRBV12-3 or TRBV12-4 with TRBJ2-2; 10 bases match TRBD2. CDR3 size: 16 residues. The V segment lost 6 bases and the J segment 0 bases; nucleotides outside the gene matches: 4. The CDR3 loop reads CASSLSGRANTGELFF. As DNA, the CDR3 is TGTGCCAGCAGCCTAAGCGGGAGGGCGAACACCGGGGAGCTGTTTTTT.

This clonotype has just a few counts. The rearrangement joins TRBV6-1 to TRBJ2-2; D is undetermined. The CDR3 length is 14 residues. The V gene's germline CDR1 is MNHNS and CDR2 SASEGT. Deletions cut 5 bases from V and 3 bases from J, with 10 bases between. The CDR3 DNA sequence: TGTGCCAGCAGTACCCGGACCCACACCGGGGAGCTGTTTTTT. It specifies CASSTRTHTGELFF.

V and J are TRBV7-9 and TRBJ2-5; no clear D gene. CDR1 is SEHNR, CDR2 FQNEAQ, per germline (reference sequence). Trimming removed 7 bases from V and 6 bases from J, with 12 bases in between. This CDR3 is 12 amino acids long. DNA for the CDR3: TGTGCCAGCATCACGAACCAGAAGACCCAGTACTTC. Protein: CASITNQKTQYF.

The table lists this clonotype with many counts. This chain links TRBV2 with TRBJ1-3; D is unresolved. This CDR3 has 13 amino acids. The germline V gene encodes CDR1 SNHLY and CDR2 FYNNEI. In DNA form, the CDR3 reads TGTGCTTTCGAGTGGGTCTCTGGAAACACCATATATTTT. Encoded protein: CAFEWVSGNTIYF.

The sample holds many counts of this clonotype. The V and J genes are TRBV6-2 or TRBV6-3 and TRBJ2-7; D remains unclear. The CDR3 is made up of 13 amino acids. CDR1 is MNHEY and CDR2 is SVGEGT in the germline V gene. Trimming pared 8 bases from V and 2 bases from J, leaving 13 bases between. The CDR3 DNA follows: TGTGCCAGCGGAAGACCCCGACCCTACGAGCAGTACTTC. This codes for CASGRPRPYEQYF.

The table lists this clonotype with many counts. The V gene is TRBV4-1, the J gene TRBJ2-5, with 12 nucleotides matching TRBD2. CDR1 and CDR2 from the germline V gene are MGHRA and YSYEKL. J gave up 3 bases and V 3 bases, and 14 bases lay outside the gene matches. CDR3 length: 19 amino acids. The CDR3 DNA sequence: TGCGCCAGCAGCCATGAGAGTCTAGCGGGGGGGGGGTCGGAAGAGACCCAGTACTTC. Protein sequence: CASSHESLAGGGSEETQYF.

The sample holds many counts of this clonotype. The chain carries TRBV19 and TRBJ1-1, with a possible D match to TRBD1 (6 bases). The CDR3 has 15 residues. V was trimmed by 6 bases and J by 7 bases, leaving 21 bases between them. Germline CDR1 reads LNHDA; CDR2 reads SQIVND (reference sequence). The chain's CDR3 is CASSSLGGGKVEAFF. CDR3 coding DNA: TGTGCCAGTAGCTCACTCGGCGGGGGCAAGGTTGAAGCTTTCTTT.

The chain links TRBV7-6 to TRBJ1-5, with D perhaps TRBD1 (5 bases). This CDR3 has 15 amino acids. V lost 2 bases to trimming and J lost 7 bases, with 15 bases between them. The germline V gene has CDR1 SGHVS and CDR2 FNYEAQ. CDR3 sequence reads: CASSLYPGAGQPQHF. CDR3 DNA sequence: TGTGCCAGCAGCTTATATCCCGGGGCTGGGCAGCCCCAGCATTTT.

The chain has TRBV27 and TRBJ2-4; D not certain. The CDR3 consists of 15 residues. Trimming took off 2 bases at V and 1 base at J, with 9 bases between the two ends. Germline values: CDR1 MNHEY, CDR2 SMNVEV (reference sequence). The CDR3 loop is CASSLRPWAKNIQYF. CDR3 DNA sequence: TGTGCCAGCAGTTTACGCCCGTGGGCCAAAAACATTCAGTACTTC.

This clonotype was seen only once. V usage is TRBV5-1 and J usage is TRBJ2-7; 7 positions match TRBD1. Per the germline V gene, CDR1 is SGHRS and CDR2 is YFSETQ. Trimming cost V 8 bases and J 2 bases; bases outside gene matches: 7. CDR3 length: 13 residues. CDR3 residues: CARDFQGAYEQYF. The DNA of the CDR3 is TGCGCCAGGGACTTTCAGGGGGCCTACGAGCAGTACTTC.

Details on this clonotype: The junction shows a germline mismatch at one end, possibly a read error. This sequence joins TRBV12-3 or TRBV12-4 and TRBJ1-6, with D perhaps matching TRBD1 (5 bases). CDR3 length: 14 amino acids. DNA of the CDR3: TGTTCCAGCAGTTTTAGGGGTTGGGATTCAGCCCTCCACTTT. It encodes CSSSFRGWDSALHF.

The table lists this clonotype with many counts. The rearrangement uses TRBV12-3 or TRBV12-4 and TRBJ1-1; D is unclear. Trimming cost V 0 bases and J 8 bases, with 10 bases left between them. The CDR3 contains 13 residues. The CDR3 DNA follows: TGTGCCAGCAGTTTAGCCCTCGGACTGGAAGCTTTCTTT. Translation gives CASSLALGLEAFF.